What follows describes a single TCR beta chain. Its cognate antigen has yet to be identified. Per-base qualities were not stored, and no clone one base away is much larger. Trimming takes 0 bases off V and 2 bases off J; junction bases not matched to a gene: 1. From the germline V gene, CDR1 is KGHSH and CDR2 is LQKENI. Spanning cysteine to phenylalanine, the CDR3 consists of 16 amino acids. The DNA shown is the 48-base CDR3, in frame from base 1. The record originates from a study of blood T cell repertoires in COVID-19 (dated by TCRdb to between 2020 and 2021). Regarding the research as a whole: Samples covering the acute and convalescent phases of COVID-19 were provided by collaborators in the United States, Italy and Spain. The material from the prospective study consisted of cDNA or gDNA derived from T cells, B-cell-depleted T cells, or PBMCs. A de-identified subject ID, COVID-19 status, age in years and sex were almost always included in the sample metadata. A freely available public database, intended as a resource for researchers studying the immune response to SARS-CoV-2, is where the repertoires were released. Samples were obtained from the ongoing ImmuneRACE study (first 160 participants) and from 1,254 subjects provided by 6 global collaborators. Where available, HLA class I and class II types were taken from metadata supplied by the sample provider and were not determined by assay-based typing. Deeply sampled blood TCRbeta repertoires from subjects exposed to, actively infected with, or recovered from COVID-19 were included in the dataset. Beyond this particular receptor, the publication reports: Clinical and demographic metadata were provided uncurated, with the amount varying by source and participant.

Enrolling through a virtual design, the prospective study's participants ranged in age from roughly 18 to 95 years and lived across roughly 23 United States geographic areas. Cohort assignment in the prospective study relied on participant-reported clinical history from a screening survey and a study questionnaire. ImmuneRACE Cohort 3 recovered participants were defined by two consecutive negative NP/OP PCR tests, healthcare professional clearance, or symptom resolution. In the prospective study, mobile phlebotomists collected whole blood, serum and a nasopharyngeal or oropharyngeal swab from each participant. Participants in the prospective study had the option to provide additional blood draws and questionnaires over a roughly 2-month period. Before DNA extraction, prospective study blood samples were shipped either frozen or at room temperature. The immunoSEQ Assay, a bias-controlled multiplex PCR, was used to amplify TCRbeta CDR3 regions from genomic DNA. The authors' pipeline ran thus. Nucleated cell counts per sample were estimated from amplification of reference gene primers within the assay. To quantify the absolute abundance of each unique TCRbeta CDR3 rearrangement, sequence reads were collapsed and filtered. For each sample, productive Simpson clonality was calculated as the square root of Simpson's diversity index across productive rearrangements. TCRdb took over this immuneACCESS table, retaining in-frame rearrangements with V and J assigned. Such tables are incomplete; in checked studies, under half of the missing clones stem from an unresolved V gene, and the remainder is unexplained. V and J calls plus clone size are reproduced from that table; the DNA served to infer D and trimming. This sample gives about 400,000 clones in total; 87% of them show up just once. The top ten clones comprise approximately 9.3% of the sample.

Sequenced input: PBMCs or T cells enriched from blood (not recorded which). The clonotype comes from a woman aged 45-65 years who had recovered from COVID-19. The receptor chain draws on TRBV18 and TRBJ2-1; 10 of the junction bases match TRBD1. The nucleotide sequence is given as TGTGCCAGCTCACCACCTGGGACAGGGGCCTACAATGAGCAGTTCTTC. The resulting protein is CASSPPGTGAYNEQFF.